One sample yielded the 29 T cell receptor beta chains listed below, sequenced in a study of blood T cells in healthy people across ages. The second PCR ran roughly 6 to 11 cycles with a sample-barcoded 5' primer and J-beta primers. TCRdb used MiXCR to reprocess the 5' RACE reads, holding one entry per CDR3 protein. Of approximately 900,000 distinct CDR3 sequences in the sample, 29% were seen once. The data were also submitted as part of a second study, on T cells of mothers and their children.

Sequencing was carried out using blood. Source of these receptors: a woman aged 40 to 50 in good health.

Turning to this clonotype: Possible read error: a much larger clone is one base away. The chain is built from TRBV5-1 and TRBJ2-7; 7 bases match TRBD2. The germline gives CDR1 SGHRS, CDR2 YFSETQ. The CDR3 extends over 16 amino acids. The DNA for the CDR3 is TGCGCCGGCAGCGGGGTTAAATCGACGAGAGCCTACGAGCAGTACTTC. Translation gives CAGSGVKSTRAYEQYF.

Ten or more counts support this clonotype. The chain employs TRBV28 and TRBJ2-7, with 11 positions matching TRBD1. V shed 4 bases and J 4 bases; nucleotides not matched to a gene: 3. There are 14 residues in the CDR3. The germline gives CDR1 MDHEN, CDR2 SYDVKM. CDR3 sequence (DNA): TGTGCCAGCAGTTGGACAGGGGGCAGGTACGAGCAGTACTTC. Its translation is CASSWTGGRYEQYF.

In its sample, this clonotype was seen a few times. The chain links TRBV5-6 to TRBJ2-5; D tentatively reads TRBD1 or TRBD2 (5 bases each). Germline assignment: CDR1 SGHDT and CDR2 YYEEEE. The germline V and J ends were trimmed by 0 bases and 4 bases, with 13 bases remaining between them. CDR3 length: 15 amino acids. DNA of the CDR3: TGTGCCAGCAGCTTGGGGCCCGGGGCAGGAGAGACCCAGTACTTC. Translated, it gives CASSLGPGAGETQYF.

This chain connects TRBV12-3 or TRBV12-4 to TRBJ2-3; D unclear. This CDR3 is 13 amino acids long. V lost 5 bases to trimming and J lost 2 bases, with 8 bases between them. DNA of the CDR3: TGTGCCAGCAGTCCGGTATACACAGATACGCAGTATTTT. It yields the protein CASSPVYTDTQYF.

This sequence joins TRBV7-2 and TRBJ2-3; maybe TRBD2 (5 bases). V lost 5 bases and J 6 bases, leaving 9 bases between the germline ends. CDR3 size: 12 residues. In germline, CDR1 is SGHTA, CDR2 FQGNSA. This CDR3 is CASSQQRDTQYF. In nucleotides, the CDR3 is TGTGCCAGCAGCCAGCAGCGGGATACGCAGTATTTT.

Ten or more counts support this clonotype. This chain connects TRBV11-1 to TRBJ2-5, with 8 nucleotides matching TRBD1. Trimming cost V 4 bases and J 4 bases; bases outside gene matches: 5. The CDR3 covers 14 residues. Germline-derived CDR1 and CDR2 are SGHAT and FQDESV (reference sequence). The CDR3, as DNA: TGTGCCAGCAGCTCAGGGGGCATTGGAGAGACCCAGTACTTC. The encoded protein is CASSSGGIGETQYF.

The J gene is TRBJ1-5, the V gene TRBV7-9, with 10 bases fitting TRBD1. Germline V lookup: CDR1 SEHNR, CDR2 FQNEAQ (reference sequence). The V gene end was trimmed by 2 bases and the J gene end by 6 bases; junction bases not matched to a gene: 13. The CDR3 runs 18 residues. This CDR3 is CASSLHGQGDFGSQPQHF. The CDR3 DNA sequence: TGTGCCAGCAGCTTACATGGACAGGGGGACTTCGGAAGTCAGCCCCAGCATTTT.

The genes are TRBV28 and TRBJ2-5, with D possibly matching TRBD2 (6 bases). The germline V and J ends were trimmed by 6 bases and 9 bases, with 11 bases remaining between them. The CDR3 is made up of 11 amino acids. CDR1 is MDHEN and CDR2 is SYDVKM in the germline V gene. The CDR3 DNA sequence: TGTGCCAGCAGCCAAGGGGAGGCCCAGTACTTC. It encodes CASSQGEAQYF.

The genes are TRBV9 and TRBJ1-1, with a possible D match to TRBD1 (5 bases). V shed 3 bases and J shed 1 base, with 7 bases lying between them. CDR1 is SGDLS and CDR2 is YYNGEE in the germline V gene. CDR3 length equals 13 residues. For the CDR3, the DNA is TGTGCCAGCAGCGAGACAGCGAACACTGAAGCTTTCTTT. Its protein is CASSETANTEAFF.

This clonotype has ten or more counts. This chain links TRBV30 with TRBJ1-6; no definite D call. CDR1 GTSNPN and CDR2 SVGIG come from the germline V gene (reference sequence). V gave up 1 base and J gave up 5 bases, with 6 bases separating them. This CDR3 has 13 residues. The CDR3 DNA follows: TGTGCCTGGAGTGAAACAGATAATTCACCCCTCCACTTT. Translating gives CAWSETDNSPLHF.

This clonotype has only a few counts. This chain links TRBV7-3 with TRBJ2-2; 8 bases fit TRBD1. Germline V gene sequence: CDR1 SGHTA, CDR2 FQGTGA. There are 16 residues in the CDR3. V was pared by 1 base and J by 1 base, with 2 bases of the junction left unmatched. The CDR3 region has the DNA TGTGCCAGCAGCTTAATGGGGACAGGGAACACCGGGGAGCTGTTTTTT. Its translation is CASSLMGTGNTGELFF.

Comments on this clonotype: This may come from a read error, since a much larger clone is one base off. The DNA of the CDR3 is TGTACCAGCAGTTTAGATAATAGCGGGGAGACCCAGTACTTC. This encodes CTSSLDNSGETQYF. The chain uses TRBV12-3 or TRBV12-4 and TRBJ2-5, with TRBD2 matching 7 bases. The CDR3 is made up of 14 amino acids.

The genes are TRBV27 and TRBJ2-1, with D possibly TRBD2 on 7 matching bases. Germline V gene lookup returns CDR1 MNHEY and CDR2 SMNVEV (reference sequence). The ends were cut back, 1 base at V and 8 bases at J, with 9 bases in the middle. The CDR3 contains 13 residues. CDR3 nucleotide sequence: TGTGCCAGCAGTTTATGGGGGGGCGATGAGCAGTTCTTC. Translation: CASSLWGGDEQFF.

The gene calls are TRBV7-3 and TRBJ2-7; 9 bases are a match to TRBD2. This CDR3 contains 15 residues. V trimming: 5 bases; J trimming: 3 bases; junction bases outside the gene matches: 8. CDR1 and CDR2 (germline): SGHTA, FQGTGA. The CDR3 bases are TGTGCCAGCAGCCCAACGGGACTAGCCGACTACGAGCAGTACTTC. Translated: CASSPTGLADYEQYF. Full variable domain (outside the CDR3, taken from reference TRBV7-3 and TRBJ2-7): GAGVSQTPSNKVTEKGKYVELRCDPISGHTALYWYRQSLGQGPEFLIYFQGTGAADDSGLPNDRFFAVRPEGSVSTLKIQRTERGDSAVYLCASSPTGLADYEQYFGPGTRLTVT.

V usage is TRBV12-3 or TRBV12-4 and J usage is TRBJ1-1; no reliable D call. Between the trimmed V and J ends, which lost 4 bases and 5 bases, there was a span of 17 bases. This CDR3 is 15 amino acids long. The CDR3 reads CASSSLDGGRTEAFF. CDR3 coding DNA: TGTGCCAGCAGTTCCCTGGACGGCGGGCGAACTGAAGCTTTCTTT.

The sample holds many counts of this clonotype. The V and J genes are TRBV12-3 or TRBV12-4 and TRBJ1-6; possible D gene TRBD1, 6 bases. With 6 bases removed from V and 11 bases from J, the gap between germline ends came to 11 bases. The length of the CDR3 is 12 residues. CDR3 amino acids: CASRQGGPPLHF. In nucleotides, the CDR3 is TGTGCCAGCAGACAGGGAGGACCACCCCTCCACTTT.

This clonotype has only a few counts. This could be a read error, since a much larger clone is one nucleotide away. As DNA, the CDR3 is TGTGCCAGCAGCCTCCCGGGGGCGGAGACCCAGTACTTC. Translated, it gives CASSLPGAETQYF. The chain has TRBV3-1 and TRBJ2-5; D may match TRBD1 or TRBD2 (6 bases each). Trimming pared 4 bases from V and 5 bases from J, leaving 11 bases between. There are 13 residues in the CDR3. Germline V gene data show CDR1 as LGHDT and CDR2 as YNNKEL (reference sequence).

In nucleotides, the CDR3 is TGCGCCAGCAGCCAAGATGGGGCGGGGGGGCCTAGAGATACGCAGTATTTT. It encodes CASSQDGAGGPRDTQYF. The V gene is TRBV4-1, the J gene TRBJ2-3; TRBD2 matches at 9 bases. This CDR3 spans 17 amino acids. V shed 0 bases and J 5 bases; nucleotides not matched to a gene: 9. The germline CDR1 and CDR2 sequences are MGHRA and YSYEKL.

This clonotype has only one observation. J is TRBJ1-2 and V is TRBV24-1, with D uncertain. This CDR3 spans 13 amino acids. Germline CDR1 and CDR2: KGHDR and SFDVKD. Trimming shortened V by 6 bases and J by 6 bases, and 13 bases separated the two germline ends. In DNA, the CDR3 is TGTGCCACCAGTAGCGGACGAGGAGATGGCTACACCTTC. It translates to CATSSGRGDGYTF.

This clonotype was seen only once. The V call is TRBV28, the J call TRBJ2-1; 9 bases fit TRBD1. Trimming took 6 bases from V and 10 from J; bases not matched to a gene: 19. In germline, CDR1 is MDHEN, CDR2 SYDVKM. The CDR3 sequence is 17 residues long. CDR3 nucleotides: TGTGCCAGCAGGGACCCGATAAGAGGACAGGGGAAGTTAGAGCAGTTCTTC. Its translation is CASRDPIRGQGKLEQFF. Full variable domain (outside the CDR3, taken from reference TRBV28 and TRBJ2-1): DVKVTQSSRYLVKRTGEKVFLECVQDMDHENMFWYRQDPGLGLRLIYFSYDVKMKEKGDIPEGYSVSREKKERFSLILESASTNQTSMYLCASRDPIRGQGKLEQFFGPGTRLTVL.

This clonotype has ten or more counts. J is TRBJ2-5 and V is TRBV20-1; weak D call: TRBD2 (5 bases). Trimming shortened V by 1 base and J by 0 bases, and 6 bases separated the two germline ends. The CDR3 totals 13 residues. The germline gives CDR1 DFQATT, CDR2 SNEGSKA (reference sequence). This CDR3 is CSARATNQETQYF. As DNA, the CDR3 is TGCAGTGCTAGAGCGACTAACCAAGAGACCCAGTACTTC.

Ten or more counts support this clonotype. The rearrangement joins TRBV5-5 to TRBJ1-6; D is possibly TRBD1 (6 bases). Trimming took off 4 bases at V and 0 bases at J, with 14 bases between the two ends. The CDR3 is 17 amino acids. CDR1 and CDR2 (germline): SGHKS, YYEKEE (reference sequence). The CDR3 protein is CASSPRGPSSYNSPLHF. For the CDR3, the DNA is TGTGCCAGCAGCCCCAGGGGACCGAGCTCCTATAATTCACCCCTCCACTTT. Variable domain in full (rest from reference TRBV5-5 and TRBJ1-6): DAGVTQSPTHLIKTRGQQVTLRCSPISGHKSVSWYQQVLGQGPQFIFQYYEKEERGRGNFPDRFSARQFPNYSSELNVNALLLGDSALYLCASSPRGPSSYNSPLHFGNGTRLTVT.

V is TRBV7-9 and J is TRBJ1-1; D possibly corresponds to TRBD1 (6 bases). There are 13 residues in the CDR3. V lost 8 bases and J 0 bases, leaving 10 bases between the germline ends. The V gene's germline CDR1 is SEHNR and CDR2 FQNEAQ (reference sequence). CDR3 nucleotide sequence: TGTGCCAGCCCAGGGGTGGTGAACACTGAAGCTTTCTTT. Translating it yields CASPGVVNTEAFF.

The DNA of the CDR3 is TGTGCCAGCACCGCCGGGGTATCGGGCCGGTCCAGAGGCTACACCTTC. Its translation is CASTAGVSGRSRGYTF. The chain is built from TRBV7-2 and TRBJ1-2; unclear D gene. The ends were cut back, 7 bases at V and 8 bases at J, with 26 bases in the middle. CDR1 and CDR2 from the germline V gene are SGHTA and FQGNSA. This CDR3 comprises 16 residues.

Concerning this clonotype: A junction boundary mismatches the germline segment, possibly from a read error. The J gene is TRBJ2-5, the V gene TRBV4-1, with 10 bases identical to TRBD2. Germline V gene data show CDR1 as MGHRA and CDR2 as YSYEKL. The CDR3 contains 18 residues. As DNA, the CDR3 is TGCGCCAGCAGCCAAGAGGGAGCGGGGGGGCCCTACCAAGAGACTCAGTACTTC. This gives the protein CASSQEGAGGPYQETQYF.

The chain has TRBV27 and TRBJ1-2; unclear D gene. There are 13 residues in the CDR3. Germline CDR1 reads MNHEY; CDR2 reads SMNVEV (reference sequence). The germline V and J ends were trimmed by 4 bases and 3 bases, with 9 bases remaining between them. CDR3 loop: CASSSRLHYGYTF. DNA of the CDR3: TGTGCCAGCAGTTCCAGACTACACTATGGCTACACCTTC.

The V gene is TRBV4-3, the J gene TRBJ1-6; maybe TRBD1 (6 bases). Germline V gives CDR1 LGHNA, CDR2 YSLEER. The CDR3 runs to 15 residues. Trimming left V 1 base short and J 9 bases short, with 13 bases between. This CDR3 is CASSQGTAITSPLHF. The CDR3 DNA follows: TGCGCCAGCAGCCAAGGGACAGCCATTACTTCACCCCTCCACTTT.

The chain links TRBV29-1 to TRBJ1-4; D unresolved. The ends were cut back, 5 bases at V and 0 bases at J, with 13 bases in the middle. Germline-derived CDR1 and CDR2 are SQVTM and ANQGSEA. The CDR3 length is 15 residues. The CDR3 nucleotides are TGCAGCGTTCTTGCCGAGTATGCAACTAATGAAAAACTGTTTTTT. Translating gives CSVLAEYATNEKLFF.

The chain links TRBV6-6 to TRBJ1-5; 7 nucleotides line up with TRBD1. The CDR3 covers 16 residues. Germline assignment: CDR1 MNHNY and CDR2 SVGAGI (reference sequence). J lost 3 bases, V lost 7 bases, and 12 bases had no gene match. The CDR3: CASIPRQGGFNQPQHF. In DNA form, the CDR3 reads TGTGCCAGCATTCCTCGACAGGGAGGCTTCAATCAGCCCCAGCATTTT.